This T cell receptor beta chain was obtained from a study of T-cell reconstitution after alpha-beta-depleted transplantation in children. V was pared by 0 bases and J by 6 bases, with 8 bases between. CDR1 is MNHEY and CDR2 is SVGAGI in the germline V gene. The CDR3 extends over 13 amino acids. The library targeted TCRbeta and was prepared with unique molecular identifiers. TCRdb independently ran MiXCR on the PCR reads; one entry per CDR3 protein. Among hundreds of thousands of distinct CDR3 sequences listed, roughly 23% were seen once. The clonotype originates from a boy under three years old who had a stem cell transplant for acute myeloid leukemia, so the T cells may come from the graft donor. The starting material was PBMCs, mostly from graft donor cells, obtained 360 days after TCRalphabeta/CD19-depleted stem cell transplant. This chain joins TRBV6-5 and TRBJ1-1; D is ambiguous. Written as DNA, the CDR3 is TGTGCCAGCAGTTACTCGGAAGTCTCTGAAGCTTTCTTT. It codes for CASSYSEVSEAFF.